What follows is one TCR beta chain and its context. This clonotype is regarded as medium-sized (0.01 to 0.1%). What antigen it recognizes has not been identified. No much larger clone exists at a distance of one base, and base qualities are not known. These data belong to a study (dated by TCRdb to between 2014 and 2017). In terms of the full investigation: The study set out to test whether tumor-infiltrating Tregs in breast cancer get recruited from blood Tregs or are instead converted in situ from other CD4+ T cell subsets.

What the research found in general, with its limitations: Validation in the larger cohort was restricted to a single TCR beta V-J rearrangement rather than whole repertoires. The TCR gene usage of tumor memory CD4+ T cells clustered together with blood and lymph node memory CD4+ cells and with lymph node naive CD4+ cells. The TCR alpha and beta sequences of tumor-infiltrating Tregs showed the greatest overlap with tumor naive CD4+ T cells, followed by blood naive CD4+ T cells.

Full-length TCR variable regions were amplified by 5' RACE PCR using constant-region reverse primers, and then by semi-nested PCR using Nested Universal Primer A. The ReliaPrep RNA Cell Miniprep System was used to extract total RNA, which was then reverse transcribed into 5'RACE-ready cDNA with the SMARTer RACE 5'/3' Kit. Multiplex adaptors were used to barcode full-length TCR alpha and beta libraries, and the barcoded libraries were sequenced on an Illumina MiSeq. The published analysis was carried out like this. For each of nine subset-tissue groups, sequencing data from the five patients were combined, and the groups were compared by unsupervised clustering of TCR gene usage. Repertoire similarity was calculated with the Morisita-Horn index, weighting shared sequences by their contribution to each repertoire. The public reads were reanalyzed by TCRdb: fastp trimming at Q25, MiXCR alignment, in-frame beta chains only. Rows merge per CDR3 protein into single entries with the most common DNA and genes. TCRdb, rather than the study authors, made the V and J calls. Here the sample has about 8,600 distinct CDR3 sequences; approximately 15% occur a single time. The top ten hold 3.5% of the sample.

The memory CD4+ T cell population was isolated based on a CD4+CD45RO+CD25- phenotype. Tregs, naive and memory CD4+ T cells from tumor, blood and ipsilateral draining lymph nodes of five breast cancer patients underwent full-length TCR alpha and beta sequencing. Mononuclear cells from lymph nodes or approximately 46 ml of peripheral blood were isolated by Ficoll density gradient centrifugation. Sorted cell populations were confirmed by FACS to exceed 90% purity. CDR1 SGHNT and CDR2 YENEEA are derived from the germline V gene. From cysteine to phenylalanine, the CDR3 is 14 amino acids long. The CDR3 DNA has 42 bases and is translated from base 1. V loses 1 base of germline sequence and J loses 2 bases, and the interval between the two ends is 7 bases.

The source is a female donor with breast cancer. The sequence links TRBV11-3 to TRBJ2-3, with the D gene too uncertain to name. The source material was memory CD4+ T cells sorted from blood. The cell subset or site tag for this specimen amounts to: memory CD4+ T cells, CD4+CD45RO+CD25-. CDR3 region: CASSLGPNTDTQYF. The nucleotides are TGTGCCAGCAGCTTAGGGCCGAACACAGATACGCAGTATTTT.